This T cell receptor (beta chain) was sequenced during a study of beta chain features in type 1 diabetes. Overall study: The patients were much like the healthy donors in age, gender and cell yields. General study results and limits: Within each of all four CD4+ subsets, Type 1 diabetes patients had TCRB CDR3s that were moderately but significantly shorter.

Expressed TCRB transcripts were sequenced after all isolated RNA was converted to cDNA. Assay used: immunoSEQ multiplex PCR; TCRdb lists only in-frame clones, some missing. There are about 390,000 clones in the sample; around 9.6% occur only once, and over 0.45% lies in the top ten. Worth noting for this clone: What it recognizes is unknown.

Donors contributed one heparinised blood draw apiece, averaging about 116 mL. The sequence derives from a man younger than 40 with type 1 diabetes. The sequencing sample was made of central memory CD4+ T cells from blood.

As DNA, the CDR3 is TGTGCCAGCAGCTTAGGGGACAGGACCTACAATGAGCAGTTCTTC. Translating it yields CASSLGDRTYNEQFF. The chain recombines TRBV5-6 with TRBJ2-1, with 8 bases aligning to TRBD1. The ends lost 2 bases at V and 2 bases at J; junction bases unmatched: 3. Germline CDR1 is SGHDT and CDR2 is YYEEEE. The CDR3 is made up of 15 amino acids.